These 15 T cell receptor beta chains were all obtained from the same sample, sequenced in a study of shared clonotypes between healthy human individuals. TCRdb's copy holds only in-frame clones and misses some; the assay was immunoSEQ multiplex PCR. The sample has over 1.4 million clones; about 96% are singletons. The source material was naive CD4+ T cells sorted from blood. Subset noted: CD45RA+ positively selected. The receptors originated from a man younger than 40 in good health.

This clone was counted once. The sample carries other DNA sequences with the same CDR3. The chain joins TRBV5-1 to TRBJ2-7, with 9 bases that match TRBD1. This CDR3 has 14 residues. The junction had 4 bases not matched to a gene; V was cut back by 4 bases and J by 2 bases. The germline gives CDR1 SGHRS, CDR2 YFSETQ. The CDR3: CASSRGQGTYEQYF. For the CDR3, the DNA is TGCGCCAGCAGCAGGGGACAGGGCACCTACGAGCAGTACTTC.

The gene calls are TRBV7-2 and TRBJ1-1, with 8 positions matching TRBD1. Trimming cost V 5 bases and J 4 bases; bases outside gene matches: 9. Per germline, CDR1 SGHTA and CDR2 FQGNSA. The CDR3 has 15 residues. CDR3 in DNA: TGTGCCAGCAGCGCCTCAGGGGGCCGGGCCACTGAAGCTTTCTTT. Amino acids: CASSASGGRATEAFF.

The V and J genes are TRBV18 and TRBJ2-7, with 8 bases identical to TRBD2. J gave up 4 bases and V 9 bases, and 8 bases lay outside the gene matches. The CDR3 has 13 residues. Germline V lookup: CDR1 KGHSH, CDR2 LQKENI. The CDR3 DNA reads as TGTGCCAGTACTCAGCGGGAGATATACGAGCAGTACTTC. Translated, it gives CASTQREIYEQYF.

This clone was found once. The chain employs TRBV28 and TRBJ2-3, with unresolved D. From germline, CDR1 is MDHEN and CDR2 SYDVKM. There are 14 residues in the CDR3. Deletions cut 4 bases from V and 7 bases from J, with 15 bases between. The CDR3 loop is CASSSLTMEHTQYF. DNA of the CDR3: TGTGCCAGCAGTTCTCTCACTATGGAGCATACGCAGTATTTT.

The table lists this clone with a count of one. The chain combines TRBV6-5 with TRBJ2-5, with D uncertain. The CDR3 extends over 15 amino acids. Germline lookup yields CDR1 MNHEY and CDR2 SVGAGI. Trimming took off 0 bases at V and 1 base at J, with 9 bases between the two ends. This chain's CDR3 is CASSYSTLGQETQYF. The CDR3 bases are TGTGCCAGCAGTTACTCGACTCTAGGCCAAGAGACCCAGTACTTC.

The chain is built from TRBV14 and TRBJ1-1; D uncertain. Germline V CDR1 and CDR2: SGHDN, FVKESK. CDR3 size: 14 residues. V was shortened by 3 bases and J by 0 bases, with 8 bases between the two germline ends. CDR3 sequence reads: CASSQRGLNTEAFF. The CDR3 nucleotides are TGTGCCAGCAGCCAGAGAGGTCTGAACACTGAAGCTTTCTTT.

CDR3 DNA sequence: TGCGCCAGCAGCCAAGTGGGGACTAGCGGGAGCTCCTACAATGAGCAGTTCTTC. It translates to CASSQVGTSGSSYNEQFF. The gene calls are TRBV4-1 and TRBJ2-1; TRBD2 aligns across 14 bases. V was pared by 1 base and J by 0 bases, with 2 bases of the junction left unmatched. The CDR3 spans 18 residues. Germline-derived CDR1 and CDR2 are MGHRA and YSYEKL.

This clone was detected only once. This rearrangement joins TRBV27 to TRBJ1-2, with TRBD1 matching over 10 bases. This CDR3 is built from 15 residues. Germline CDR1 reads MNHEY; CDR2 reads SMNVEV (reference sequence). J lost 4 bases, V lost 4 bases, and 6 bases had no gene match. In DNA form, the CDR3 reads TGTGCCAGCAGTTCCGGGACAGGGGCGCTCTATGGCTACACCTTC. Translated, it gives CASSSGTGALYGYTF.

This chain joins TRBV15 and TRBJ1-4; D gene unclear. The V and J ends lost 0 bases and 0 bases respectively, with 5 bases between them. Germline V gives CDR1 LNHNV, CDR2 YYDKDF (reference sequence). The CDR3 runs 15 residues. This CDR3 reads CATSRERATNEKLFF. CDR3 bases: TGTGCCACCAGCAGAGAGAGAGCAACTAATGAAAAACTGTTTTTT. Combining the CDR3 with reference TRBV15 and TRBJ1-4 gives the whole variable domain DAMVIQNPRYQVTQFGKPVTLSCSQTLNHNVMYWYQQKSSQAPKLLFHYYDKDFNNEADTPDNFQSRRPNTSFCFLDIRSPGLGDTAMYLCATSRERATNEKLFFGSGTQLSVL.

The CDR3 reads CASNVGQYQETQYF. The CDR3 coding sequence is TGTGCCAGCAACGTCGGACAATACCAAGAGACCCAGTACTTC. This chain uses TRBV7-9 with TRBJ2-5; a possible D gene is TRBD1 (5 bases). CDR3 length: 14 amino acids. V was clipped by 7 bases and J by 0 bases, with 12 bases between them. Germline assignment: CDR1 SEHNR and CDR2 FQNEAQ (reference sequence).

This clone has just one count. The rearrangement uses TRBV4-3 and TRBJ1-4; no definite D call. Germline CDR1 reads LGHNA; CDR2 reads YSLEER. Trimming stripped 1 base from V and 4 bases from J, with 4 bases between. The CDR3 spans 13 residues. CDR3 sequence (DNA): TGCGCCAGCAGCCAAGTCCATAATGAAAAACTGTTTTTT. Its translation is CASSQVHNEKLFF.

V is TRBV6-1 and J is TRBJ1-1, with D maybe TRBD1 (6 bases). V was shortened by 6 bases and J by 1 base, with 12 bases between the two germline ends. CDR1 is MNHNS and CDR2 is SASEGT in the germline V gene. CDR3 length equals 14 residues. The CDR3 protein is CASSLDRQNTEAFF. DNA for the CDR3: TGTGCCAGCAGCTTGGACAGACAGAACACTGAAGCTTTCTTT.

This chain joins TRBV27 and TRBJ2-1, with 9 bases matching TRBD2. This CDR3 has 15 amino acids. Trimming at V came to 6 bases and at J to 6 bases, leaving 9 bases not matched to a gene. Germline V CDR1 and CDR2: MNHEY, SMNVEV (reference sequence). The CDR3 region is CASRSRREGLNEQFF. Written as DNA, the CDR3 is TGTGCCAGCAGATCGAGGCGGGAGGGCCTCAATGAGCAGTTCTTC.

This sequence joins TRBV7-2 and TRBJ2-1; D ambiguous. Per the germline V gene, CDR1 is SGHTA and CDR2 is FQGNSA. CDR3 length: 12 amino acids. V was shortened by 5 bases and J by 9 bases, with 11 bases between the two germline ends. In DNA form, the CDR3 reads TGTGCCAGCAGCCCCGCGCACGGTGAGCAGTTCTTC. It is translated as CASSPAHGEQFF.

The chain couples TRBV9 to TRBJ2-1, with 12 nucleotides matching TRBD2. The CDR3 spans 16 residues. After removal of 3 bases from V and 4 bases from J, the junction contained 5 bases not matched to a gene. CDR1 and CDR2 from the germline V gene are SGDLS and YYNGEE. The CDR3 nucleotides are TGTGCCAGCAGCGAGACCGGGACTAGCGGGTACAATGAGCAGTTCTTC. Its protein product is CASSETGTSGYNEQFF.